Presented here are 30 T cell receptor beta chains from one specimen sequenced in a study of cytomegalovirus exposure and HLA in healthy donors. The PCR ran on 60 Vbeta and 13 Jbeta primers. The protocol was immunoSEQ multiplex PCR, while the TCRdb copy is restricted to in-frame clones and leaves out a portion. In the table there are more than 95,000 clones, 75% to 85% of which are singletons. Sequencing was performed on PBMCs. All receptors derive from a young woman in good health and CMV-seropositive.

The gene calls are TRBV10-3 and TRBJ2-5; maybe TRBD2 (7 bases). CDR1 is ENHRY and CDR2 is SYGVKD in the germline V gene. The CDR3 is 14 amino acids. V was trimmed by 2 bases and J by 7 bases, leaving 14 bases between them. CDR3 nucleotide sequence: TGTGCCATCAGTGAGGGAGGGGGGGACGGGACCCAGTACTTC. Its protein product is CAISEGGGDGTQYF.

The chain couples TRBV27 to TRBJ2-7, with a possible D match to TRBD2 (6 bases). The CDR3 runs to 14 residues. From germline, CDR1 is MNHEY and CDR2 SMNVEV (reference sequence). The germline V and J ends were trimmed by 3 bases and 5 bases, with 14 bases remaining between them. DNA of the CDR3: TGTGCCAGCAGTTTCCAGGAGGGTCGGGACGAGCAGTACTTC. Encoded protein: CASSFQEGRDEQYF.

The V call is TRBV23-1, the J call TRBJ2-1; 7 nucleotides match TRBD1. TRBV23-1 is labeled an ORF, and its function is uncertain. Trimming at V came to 0 bases and at J to 6 bases, leaving 5 bases not matched to a gene. This CDR3 region has 15 residues. Here the CDR3 DNA reads TGCGCCAGCAGTCAATCCGGGACAGCATCCAATGAGCAGTTCTTC. Amino acids: CASSQSGTASNEQFF.

In this sample, this clone turned up once. This rearrangement joins TRBV15 to TRBJ2-2; 8 bases line up with TRBD2. The trim removed 6 bases at V and 3 bases at J, leaving 12 bases unmatched. Germline CDR1 reads LNHNV; CDR2 reads YYDKDF (reference sequence). The CDR3 has 17 residues. The CDR3 is CATSKRRTGGDTGELFF. CDR3 DNA sequence: TGTGCCACCAGTAAACGACGAACCGGGGGGGACACCGGGGAGCTGTTTTTT.

A few counts support this clone. The chain has TRBV7-8 and TRBJ1-3, with D possibly being TRBD1 (6 bases). Trimming pared 1 base from V and 2 bases from J, leaving 6 bases between. In germline, CDR1 is SGHVS, CDR2 FQNEAQ. CDR3 length: 14 amino acids. In DNA form, the CDR3 reads TGTGCCAGCAGCTTAGGGACAGCTGGAAACACCATATATTTT. As protein: CASSLGTAGNTIYF.

The V gene is TRBV2, the J gene TRBJ1-2, with 7 bases fitting TRBD1. The germline gives CDR1 SNHLY, CDR2 FYNNEI. J lost 4 bases, V lost 5 bases, and 7 bases had no gene match. The CDR3 is made up of 14 amino acids. The CDR3 loop reads CASSPTGFGYGYTF. CDR3 nucleotide sequence: TGTGCCAGCAGTCCGACAGGGTTCGGCTATGGCTACACCTTC.

The chain joins TRBV14 to TRBJ2-7; 12 nucleotides match TRBD1. V lost 4 bases and J lost 6; bases outside the gene matches: 10. Germline lookup yields CDR1 SGHDN and CDR2 FVKESK. The CDR3 is made up of 16 amino acids. DNA of the CDR3: TGTGCCAGCAGCCCCCTCGGGGGACAGGGGGCCCTCGAGCAGTACTTC. Translated: CASSPLGGQGALEQYF.

The V gene is TRBV7-8, the J gene TRBJ2-1, with TRBD2 matching 12 bases. Trimming at V came to 4 bases and at J to 10 bases, leaving 8 bases not matched to a gene. This CDR3 is 15 amino acids long. Looked up from germline, CDR1 is SGHVS and CDR2 is FQNEAQ. CDR3 DNA sequence: TGTGCCAGCAGCTCCCTCACTAGCGGGGGGCCGGAGCAGTTCTTC. As protein: CASSSLTSGGPEQFF.

This clone has only a few counts. The chain links TRBV28 to TRBJ2-7; TRBD1 is a possible D gene (5 bases). Trimming shortened V by 1 base and J by 3 bases, and 16 bases separated the two germline ends. The CDR3 covers 16 residues. Germline CDR1 and CDR2: MDHEN and SYDVKM. In DNA, the CDR3 is TGTGCCAGCAGTTTATTTTTGATGACAGCCGACTACGAGCAGTACTTC. This codes for CASSLFLMTADYEQYF.

This chain links TRBV7-9 with TRBJ2-3; D unresolved. The CDR3 length is 11 residues. In germline, CDR1 is SEHNR, CDR2 FQNEAQ (reference sequence). The CDR3 DNA sequence: TGTGCGTTACAAGACACAGATACGCAGTATTTT. Protein sequence: CALQDTDTQYF.

The rearrangement joins TRBV28 to TRBJ2-7; D is perhaps TRBD2 (6 bases). The CDR3 length is 19 residues. From germline, CDR1 is MDHEN and CDR2 SYDVKM. V was cut by 6 bases and J by 3 bases, with 30 bases left in between. CDR3: CASSLLSTPGTSPLYEQYF. The CDR3 coding sequence is TGTGCCAGCAGCCTACTATCAACCCCCGGAACTAGCCCCCTCTACGAGCAGTACTTC.

This clone was recorded a few times. J is TRBJ2-1 and V is TRBV5-1; TRBD1 might be the D (6 bases). Germline lookup yields CDR1 SGHRS and CDR2 YFSETQ. Trimming took off 0 bases at V and 4 bases at J, with 11 bases between the two ends. CDR3 size: 15 residues. The CDR3 here is CASSLAKGGYNEQFF. The CDR3 DNA reads TGCGCCAGCAGCTTGGCTAAAGGGGGATACAATGAGCAGTTCTTC.

V gene TRBV27 combines with J gene TRBJ2-5; 11 bases are shared with TRBD1. J lost 5 bases, V lost 3 bases, and 5 bases had no gene match. The length of the CDR3 is 15 residues. Germline CDR1 MNHEY, CDR2 SMNVEV (reference sequence). CDR3: CASSLGQGDRETQYF. The CDR3 bases are TGTGCCAGCAGTTTGGGACAGGGGGATCGGGAGACCCAGTACTTC.

V and J are TRBV19 and TRBJ2-2, with D tentatively TRBD1 (6 bases). The V gene lost 11 bases and the J gene lost 6 bases, with 13 bases spanning the gap. The CDR3 is 12 residues long. In germline, CDR1 is LNHDA, CDR2 SQIVND (reference sequence). The CDR3 DNA follows: TGTGCCGTAACAGGGTGGTCCGGGGAGCTGTTTTTT. The encoded protein is CAVTGWSGELFF.

This rearrangement joins TRBV7-9 to TRBJ2-6; D may be TRBD2 (5 bases). The CDR3 loop spans 17 amino acids. V was pared by 2 bases and J by 0 bases, with 11 bases between. From germline, CDR1 is SEHNR and CDR2 FQNEAQ (reference sequence). In DNA form, the CDR3 reads TGTGCCAGCAGCTTAAATGAGGGCTCCTCTGGGGCCAACGTCCTGACTTTC. This sequence encodes CASSLNEGSSGANVLTF.

This clone was counted only a few times. V is TRBV5-8 and J is TRBJ1-1, with D hard to call. The CDR3 runs to 13 residues. The V and J ends lost 1 base and 1 base respectively, with 5 bases between them. Per germline, CDR1 SGHTS and CDR2 YDEGEE. The DNA of the CDR3 is TGTGCCAGCAGCTTGCGCGGGAACACTGAAGCTTTCTTT. Its protein is CASSLRGNTEAFF.

This sequence joins TRBV4-1 and TRBJ2-3; a weak D match, TRBD1 (5 bases). Per germline, CDR1 MGHRA and CDR2 YSYEKL. CDR3 length: 14 residues. The V end was cut by 7 bases, the J end by 1 base, with 12 bases between. CDR3 sequence reads: CASTSVGGTDTQYF. Here the CDR3 DNA reads TGCGCCAGCACCTCTGTAGGGGGCACAGATACGCAGTATTTT.

The chain couples TRBV6-6 to TRBJ1-5, with D possibly being TRBD1 (5 bases). Germline values: CDR1 MNHNY, CDR2 SVGAGI (reference sequence). This CDR3 spans 16 amino acids. V gave up 6 bases and J gave up 2 bases, with 17 bases separating them. For the CDR3, the DNA is TGTGCCAGCAGGACCCTGAAAGGGGATGGCAATCAGCCCCAGCATTTT. Encoded protein: CASRTLKGDGNQPQHF.

This chain uses TRBV5-6 with TRBJ2-1; 7 nucleotides agree with TRBD1. Germline CDR1 and CDR2: SGHDT and YYEEEE. The ends lost 1 base at V and 4 bases at J; junction bases unmatched: 8. This CDR3 region has 16 residues. The CDR3 bases are TGTGCCAGCAGCTTGTGGAACAGGGGCTTGTACAATGAGCAGTTCTTC. Protein: CASSLWNRGLYNEQFF.

The chain joins TRBV12-5 to TRBJ2-1; possibly TRBD1 for D (5 bases). Trimming stripped 2 bases from V and 8 bases from J, with 16 bases between. Germline V lookup: CDR1 LGHNT, CDR2 FRNRAP. CDR3 size: 15 residues. The chain's CDR3 is CASGLWQGTGYEQFF. The CDR3 DNA sequence: TGTGCTAGTGGTTTGTGGCAGGGTACAGGTTATGAGCAGTTCTTC.

The table lists this clone with a few counts. This rearrangement joins TRBV4-2 to TRBJ2-5, with 8 bases aligning to TRBD1. The CDR3 covers 14 residues. The trim removed 0 bases at V and 5 bases at J, leaving 2 bases unmatched. Germline V gene lookup returns CDR1 LGHNA and CDR2 YNFKEQ. The CDR3 coding sequence is TGTGCCAGCAGCCAAGACAACAGGGGGGAGACCCAGTACTTC. It codes for CASSQDNRGETQYF.

In nucleotides, the CDR3 is TGTGCCAGCAGTGTAAGCGGGGTCGCCTACGAGCAGTACTTC. As protein: CASSVSGVAYEQYF. V usage is TRBV2 and J usage is TRBJ2-7, with 7 positions matching TRBD2. The J segment lost 2 bases and the V segment lost 4 bases, leaving 5 bases of the junction unmatched. CDR3 length equals 14 residues. Germline V lookup: CDR1 SNHLY, CDR2 FYNNEI.

The chain couples TRBV7-3 to TRBJ2-6, with 8 bases identical to TRBD1. The CDR3 loop spans 12 amino acids. Germline loops: CDR1 SGHTA, CDR2 FQGTGA. V was pared by 5 bases and J by 12 bases, with 3 bases of the junction left unmatched. CDR3 amino acids: CASSQGQGVLTF. The CDR3 coding sequence is TGTGCCAGCAGCCAAGGACAGGGCGTCCTGACTTTC.

V gene TRBV6-1 combines with J gene TRBJ1-5; D gene unclear. This CDR3 region has 11 residues. The V gene lost 6 bases and the J gene lost 12 bases, with 12 bases spanning the gap. The germline V gene encodes CDR1 MNHNS and CDR2 SASEGT. CDR3 region: CASSESHHQHF. The CDR3 DNA is TGTGCCAGCAGCGAATCCCATCACCAGCATTTT.

The J gene is TRBJ2-7, the V gene TRBV2; D is unresolved. This CDR3 contains 14 residues. Germline V gene sequence: CDR1 SNHLY, CDR2 FYNNEI. Trimming took off 1 base at V and 3 bases at J, with 10 bases between the two ends. CDR3 bases: TGTGCCAGCAGTGAAGTGGGCAGAATCTACGAGCAGTACTTC. Amino acid sequence: CASSEVGRIYEQYF.

The chain is built from TRBV18 and TRBJ2-4; 13 positions match TRBD2. The trim removed 0 bases at V and 0 bases at J, leaving 2 bases unmatched. Germline V lookup: CDR1 KGHSH, CDR2 LQKENI. This CDR3 region has 18 residues. This CDR3 is CASSPPTSGGLAKNIQYF. As DNA, the CDR3 is TGTGCCAGCTCACCACCGACTAGCGGGGGGTTAGCCAAAAACATTCAGTACTTC.

There are a few counts of this clone. J is TRBJ2-7 and V is TRBV12-5, with 7 bases that match TRBD1. Germline CDR1 is LGHNT and CDR2 is FRNRAP. This CDR3 has 13 residues. Germline trimming cut 7 bases from V and 5 bases from J; bases unmatched to any gene: 8. The CDR3 coding sequence is TGTGCTAGTGCCCTAGGGGGCGCGGACGAGCAGTACTTC. Protein: CASALGGADEQYF. The entire variable domain, with the rest obtained from reference TRBV12-5 and TRBJ2-7, is as follows: DARVTQTPRHKVTEMGQEVTMRCQPILGHNTVFWYRQTMMQGLELLAYFRNRAPLDDSGMPKDRFSAEMPDATLATLKIQPSEPRDSAVYFCASALGGADEQYFGPGTRLTVT.

This chain links TRBV7-8 with TRBJ2-2; maybe TRBD2 (5 bases). The V gene's germline CDR1 is SGHVS and CDR2 FQNEAQ. This CDR3 comprises 14 residues. V was shortened by 3 bases and J by 2 bases, with 7 bases between the two germline ends. Written as DNA, the CDR3 is TGTGCCAGCAGCTTGGGAGTAAACACCGGGGAGCTGTTTTTT. Translating it yields CASSLGVNTGELFF.

The chain recombines TRBV4-2 with TRBJ2-5, with D maybe TRBD2 (6 bases). The V gene's germline CDR1 is LGHNA and CDR2 YNFKEQ. The CDR3 is 16 amino acids. Trimming stripped 4 bases from V and 5 bases from J, with 20 bases between. The CDR3, as DNA: TGTGCCAGCAGCCCCTCTTTGGGGCGGGAAGGGGAGACCCAGTACTTC. The encoded protein is CASSPSLGREGETQYF.

V gene TRBV15 combines with J gene TRBJ1-2; D is perhaps TRBD1 (6 bases). Germline-derived CDR1 and CDR2 are LNHNV and YYDKDF (reference sequence). V was cut by 3 bases and J by 6 bases, with 17 bases left in between. This CDR3 region has 15 residues. CDR3 sequence: CATSSYGGQSDGYTF. In DNA, the CDR3 is TGTGCCACCAGCAGTTACGGTGGACAGAGTGATGGCTACACCTTC.